This TCR beta chain emerged from a study of shared clonotypes between healthy human individuals. Of note for this clone: Its specificity is unknown.

Overall study findings and caveats: Exclusively blood specimens were collected; tissue repertoires likely differ.

Genomic DNA of each subset was evenly split across several immunoSEQ plates. The data were produced by immunoSEQ multiplex PCR, yet TCRdb's version contains in-frame clones alone and is incomplete. The sample contains about 1.1 million clones, around 77% of which appear only once. Between the trimmed V and J ends, which lost 3 bases and 2 bases, there was a span of 7 bases. The CDR3 has 13 residues. Germline V gene sequence: CDR1 LGHNA, CDR2 YNFKEQ. The chain employs TRBV4-2 and TRBJ2-5; D remains unclear. The sequence derives from a man between 18 and 29 years old in good health. Some clones in this sample may be carry-over from other donors' samples. Input material: memory CD4+ T cells from PBMCs. Indicated subset: CD45RA-negative fraction. Here the CDR3 reads CASSQGVQETQYF. The CDR3 bases are TGTGCCAGCAGCCAGGGCGTACAAGAGACCCAGTACTTC.